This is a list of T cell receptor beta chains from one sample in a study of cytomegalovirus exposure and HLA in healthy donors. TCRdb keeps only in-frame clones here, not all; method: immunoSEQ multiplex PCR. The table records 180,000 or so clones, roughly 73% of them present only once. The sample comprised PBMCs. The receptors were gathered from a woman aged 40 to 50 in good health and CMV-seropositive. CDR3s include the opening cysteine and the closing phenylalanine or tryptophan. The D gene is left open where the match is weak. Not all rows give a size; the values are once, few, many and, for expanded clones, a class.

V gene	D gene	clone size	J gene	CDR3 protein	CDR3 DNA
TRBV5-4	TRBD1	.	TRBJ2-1	CASSLEQGVSYNEQFF	TGTGCCAGCAGCTTGGAGCAGGGGGTTTCGTACAATGAGCAGTTCTTC
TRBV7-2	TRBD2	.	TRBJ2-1	CASSDLSSREWFNEQFF	TGTGCCAGCAGCGATCTTAGTTCGCGGGAGTGGTTCAATGAGCAGTTCTTC
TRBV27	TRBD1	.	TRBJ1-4	CASSPETGTGAEKLFF	TGTGCCAGCAGTCCCGAGACCGGGACAGGGGCCGAAAAACTGTTTTTT
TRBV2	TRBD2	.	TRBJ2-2	CASSEAGGRAGGTGELFF	TGTGCCAGCAGTGAAGCAGGCGGGAGGGCGGGTGGGACCGGGGAGCTGTTTTTT
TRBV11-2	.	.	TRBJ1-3	CASTMRDTVYSGNTIYF	TGTGCCAGCACCATGAGGGACACCGTCTACTCTGGAAACACCATATATTTT
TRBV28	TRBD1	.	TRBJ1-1	CASTLSPGQGNTEAFF	TGTGCCAGCACTCTTTCTCCTGGACAGGGGAACACTGAAGCTTTCTTT
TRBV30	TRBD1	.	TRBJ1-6	CAWSRGIDNSPLHF	TGTGCCTGGAGCAGGGGGATCGATAATTCACCCCTCCACTTT
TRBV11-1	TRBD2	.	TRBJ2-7	CASTLLAGRLGEQYF	TGTGCCAGCACGCTTCTAGCGGGACGTCTAGGTGAGCAGTACTTC
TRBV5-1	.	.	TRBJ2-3	CASSLGVEADTQYF	TGCGCCAGCAGCTTGGGAGTAGAAGCAGATACGCAGTATTTT
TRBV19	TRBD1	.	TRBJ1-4	CASTSGTGDEKLFF	TGTGCCAGTACCTCCGGGACAGGGGACGAAAAACTGTTTTTT
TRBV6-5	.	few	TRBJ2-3	CASSVFSTDTQYF	TGTGCCAGCAGTGTATTCAGCACAGATACGCAGTATTTT
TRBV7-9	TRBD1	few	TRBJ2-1	CASSPGTGGKIEQFF	TGTGCCAGCAGCCCAGGGACAGGGGGCAAAATTGAGCAGTTCTTC
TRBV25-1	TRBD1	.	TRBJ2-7	CASSEFKGGRSSYEQYF	TGTGCCAGCAGTGAATTTAAAGGGGGCCGGAGCTCCTACGAGCAGTACTTC
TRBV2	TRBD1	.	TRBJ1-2	CASKRPGGFGYTF	TGTGCCAGCAAGAGGCCAGGGGGGTTTGGCTACACCTTC
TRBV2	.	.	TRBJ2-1	CASRTPTGQPHNEQFF	TGTGCCAGCAGGACACCGACCGGACAGCCTCACAATGAGCAGTTCTTC
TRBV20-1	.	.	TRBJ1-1	CSESLYTEAFF	TGCAGTGAATCGTTGTACACTGAAGCTTTCTTT
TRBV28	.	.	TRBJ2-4	CASSLLGPGTLAKNIQYF	TGTGCCAGCAGTTTATTGGGCCCTGGTACTTTAGCCAAAAACATTCAGTACTTC
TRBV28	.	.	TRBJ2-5	CASSYRDMRKTQYF	TGTGCCAGCAGTTACCGGGACATGAGGAAGACCCAGTACTTC
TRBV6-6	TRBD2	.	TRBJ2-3	CASSYSGLASTDTQYF	TGTGCCAGCAGTTACTCGGGACTAGCGAGCACAGATACGCAGTATTTT
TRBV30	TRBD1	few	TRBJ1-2	CAVGTDTNYGYTF	TGTGCTGTGGGGACAGATACTAACTATGGCTACACCTTC
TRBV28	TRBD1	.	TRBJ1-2	CASSHRGNHYGYTF	TGTGCCAGCAGCCACAGGGGGAATCACTATGGCTACACCTTC
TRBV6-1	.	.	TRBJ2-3	CASSEPVASWILTDTQYF	TGTGCCAGCAGTGAACCCGTGGCTAGCTGGATCCTCACAGATACGCAGTATTTT
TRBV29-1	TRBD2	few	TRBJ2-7	CSVKGLAARSYEQYF	TGCAGCGTTAAAGGACTAGCCGCCCGCTCCTACGAGCAGTACTTC
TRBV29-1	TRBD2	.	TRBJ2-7	CSVDIAGVYEQYF	TGCAGCGTTGATATAGCGGGAGTTTACGAGCAGTACTTC
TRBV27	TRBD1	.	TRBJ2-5	CASRSDRGPQETQYF	TGTGCCAGCAGAAGCGACAGGGGTCCACAAGAGACCCAGTACTTC
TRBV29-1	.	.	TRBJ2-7	CSARAQGSEQYF	TGCAGTGCTCGGGCACAGGGCTCCGAGCAGTACTTC
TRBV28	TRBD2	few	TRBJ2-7	CASPPSGKRGHEQYF	TGTGCCAGCCCGCCTAGCGGGAAGAGAGGCCACGAGCAGTACTTC
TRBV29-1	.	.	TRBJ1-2	CSALLGANYGYTF	TGCAGTGCTTTACTGGGGGCGAACTATGGCTACACCTTC
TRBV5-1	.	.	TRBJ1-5	CASSLTGNSNQPQHF	TGCGCCAGCAGCTTGACAGGGAATAGCAATCAGCCCCAGCATTTT
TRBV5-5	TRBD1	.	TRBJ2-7	CASSSGQVPYEQYF	TGTGCCAGCAGCTCGGGACAGGTCCCCTACGAGCAGTACTTC
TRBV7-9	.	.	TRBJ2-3	CASSQPRGATDTQYF	TGTGCCAGCAGCCAACCCAGGGGAGCTACAGATACGCAGTATTTT
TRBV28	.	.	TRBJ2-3	CASLEGDTDTQYF	TGTGCCAGCCTTGAGGGGGACACAGATACGCAGTATTTT
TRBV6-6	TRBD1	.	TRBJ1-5	CASRTPTGENQPQHF	TGTGCCAGCAGGACCCCTACAGGGGAAAATCAGCCCCAGCATTTT
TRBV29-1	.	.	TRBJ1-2	CSVEQTNYGYTF	TGCAGCGTAGAACAGACTAACTATGGCTACACCTTC
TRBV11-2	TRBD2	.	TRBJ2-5	CASSLVVAGGSETQYF	TGTGCCAGCAGCTTAGTAGTAGCGGGAGGGTCAGAGACCCAGTACTTC
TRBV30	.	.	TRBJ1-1	CATSTGGSAFF	TGTGCCACATCTACTGGGGGCAGTGCTTTCTTT
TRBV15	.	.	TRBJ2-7	CATSRVGGAHKSYEQYF	TGTGCCACCAGCAGAGTCGGTGGGGCTCACAAATCCTACGAGCAGTACTTC
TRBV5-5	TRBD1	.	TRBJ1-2	CASSLDRGGGYTF	TGTGCCAGCAGCTTGGACAGGGGGGGTGGCTACACCTTC
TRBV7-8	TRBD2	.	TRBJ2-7	CASSSQAGGPYEQYF	TGTGCCAGCAGCTCCCAAGCGGGAGGGCCCTACGAGCAGTACTTC
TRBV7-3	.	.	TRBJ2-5	CASSPTSSPWETQYF	TGTGCCAGCAGCCCTACTAGCTCCCCTTGGGAGACCCAGTACTTC
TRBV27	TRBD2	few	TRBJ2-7	CASSPSGRNYEQYF	TGTGCCAGCAGTCCTAGCGGGAGGAACTACGAGCAGTACTTC
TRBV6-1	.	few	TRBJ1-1	CASRPGQSNTEAFF	TGTGCCAGCAGGCCGGGACAATCGAACACTGAAGCTTTCTTT
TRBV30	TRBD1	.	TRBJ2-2	CAWRATRGPGELFF	TGTGCCTGGAGGGCTACCAGGGGGCCGGGGGAGCTGTTTTTT
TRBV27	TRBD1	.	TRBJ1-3	CASSPTGGGNTIYF	TGTGCCAGCAGCCCAACAGGGGGTGGAAACACCATATATTTT
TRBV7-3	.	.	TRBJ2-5	CASSLRGRLQETQYF	TGTGCCAGCAGCTTAAGAGGGAGACTCCAAGAGACCCAGTACTTC
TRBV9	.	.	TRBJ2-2	CASSVVSGSNPGELFF	TGTGCCAGCAGCGTAGTCTCCGGGAGCAACCCCGGGGAGCTGTTTTTT
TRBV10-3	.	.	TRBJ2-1	CAISEAEYGYNEQFF	TGTGCCATCAGTGAGGCGGAGTACGGCTACAATGAGCAGTTCTTC